Listed below are T cell receptor beta chains from one sample, sequenced in a study of cytomegalovirus exposure and HLA in healthy donors. The method was immunoSEQ multiplex PCR; TCRdb's version includes in-frame clones alone and lacks a portion of them. This sample yields tens of thousands of clones, of which approximately 83% are seen a single time; around 4.5% belongs to the top ten. The sequencing sample was made of PBMCs. The source of these receptors is a man younger than 40 in good health and CMV-seronegative. CDR3s include the opening cysteine and the closing phenylalanine or tryptophan. A D gene is named only where the DNA matches it firmly. Clone size is stated in some rows and not others, as once, few, many or a class when expanded.

-	-	TRBV13	TRBJ2-3	TGTGCCAGCAGCTTCGGCCTTGAGAGACCAGGGGGCGGCGGGAGGGACGCCGATACGCAGTATTTT	CASSFGLERPGGGGRDADTQYF
TRBD1	-	TRBV27	TRBJ2-1	TGTGCCAGCAGTTTGCGGCCCCCCGGGACAGGGGGAAGTAATGAGCAGTTCTTC	CASSLRPPGTGGSNEQFF
TRBD1	-	TRBV18	TRBJ2-2	TGTGCCAGCTCACAGGGACAGATAAGGACCGGGGAGCTGTTTTTT	CASSQGQIRTGELFF
-	-	TRBV4-1	TRBJ2-5	TGCGCCAGCAGCCTACGGGGGACAGAGACCCAGTACTTC	CASSLRGTETQYF
TRBD2	-	TRBV4-1	TRBJ2-3	TGCGCCAGCAGCCTAGCGGGAGGCCCCACAGATACGCAGTATTTT	CASSLAGGPTDTQYF
TRBD2	-	TRBV29-1	TRBJ2-1	TGCAGCGTTGCCAGCGGGAGACCCTACAATGAGCAGTTCTTC	CSVASGRPYNEQFF
TRBD1	-	TRBV5-1	TRBJ2-2	TGCGCCAGCAGCTCCGGAACCGGGACAGCAAACACCGGGGAGCTGTTTTTT	CASSSGTGTANTGELFF
-	-	TRBV9	TRBJ2-7	TGTGCCAGCAGCGCGGGGAAGGGGGAGAGCTACGAGCAGTACTTC	CASSAGKGESYEQYF
-	-	TRBV29-1	TRBJ2-1	TGCAGCGCCCAACAGGTTTCCTACAATGAGCAGTTCTTC	CSAQQVSYNEQFF
TRBD2	-	TRBV7-6	TRBJ2-1	TGTGCCAGCAGCTTAGACGGGCTAGCGGGGGTTAACAATGGGCAGTTCTTC	CASSLDGLAGVNNGQFF
-	once	TRBV7-2	TRBJ1-1	TGTGCCACCGGGGGGGGGCCCGATGAAGCTTTCTTT	CATGGGPDEAFF
-	once	TRBV30	TRBJ1-3	TGTGCCTGTTCTGGAGGCAAGGATTCTGGAAACACCATATATTTT	CACSGGKDSGNTIYF
TRBD1	-	TRBV27	TRBJ2-7	TGTGCCAGCAGTCCCTGGACAGGAAAGACATCCTACGAGCAGTACTTC	CASSPWTGKTSYEQYF
-	-	TRBV4-3	TRBJ1-5	TGCGCCAGCAGCCAAGATAATGCGGCGGGGCAGCCCCAGCATTTT	CASSQDNAAGQPQHF
TRBD1	-	TRBV6-7	TRBJ2-2	TGTGCCAGCAGTTACCCTTGGACAGGGGACAACCTCGGCGGGGAGCTGTTTTTT	CASSYPWTGDNLGGELFF
-	-	TRBV4-3	TRBJ2-7	TGCGCCAGCAGCCAAGGGTACTCCTTAGTCCCCTACGAGCAGTACTTC	CASSQGYSLVPYEQYF
TRBD1	once	TRBV4-3	TRBJ1-6	TGCGCCAGCAGCCAAGATGAGGGACAGGGGTTTTCACCCCTCCACTTT	CASSQDEGQGFSPLHF